This T cell receptor beta chain was captured by sequencing in a study of identical twins. This CDR3 has 15 amino acids. The V and J ends lost 5 bases and 3 bases, in that order; junction bases with no gene match: 12. Germline V lookup: CDR1 DFQATT, CDR2 SNEGSKA (reference sequence). MiXCR was run by TCRdb on the 5' RACE reads, yielding one entry per CDR3 protein. The data contain roughly 1,500,000 distinct CDR3 sequences, 25% to 35% of them singletons. This clonotype was counted at least ten times. V is TRBV20-1 and J is TRBJ2-7, with 8 bases fitting TRBD2. This TCR came from a newborn girl in good health. The sequencing input was cord blood. CDR3 region: CSAARRLAQYYEQYF. The CDR3 DNA reads as TGCAGTGCTGCTCGCCGACTAGCGCAATACTACGAGCAGTACTTC.